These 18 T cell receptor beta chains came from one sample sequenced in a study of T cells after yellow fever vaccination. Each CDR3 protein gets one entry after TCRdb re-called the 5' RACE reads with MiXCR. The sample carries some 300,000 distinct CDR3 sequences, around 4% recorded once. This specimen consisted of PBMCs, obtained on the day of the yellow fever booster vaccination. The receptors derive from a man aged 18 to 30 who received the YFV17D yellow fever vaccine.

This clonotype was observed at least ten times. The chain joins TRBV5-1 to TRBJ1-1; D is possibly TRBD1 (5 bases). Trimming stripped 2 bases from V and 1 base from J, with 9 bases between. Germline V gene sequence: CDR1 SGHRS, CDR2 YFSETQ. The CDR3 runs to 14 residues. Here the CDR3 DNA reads TGCGCCAGCAGCTTAAGAGGGACGAACACTGAAGCTTTCTTT. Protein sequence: CASSLRGTNTEAFF. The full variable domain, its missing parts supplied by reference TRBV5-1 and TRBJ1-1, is KAGVTQTPRYLIKTRGQQVTLSCSPISGHRSVSWYQQTPGQGLQFLFEYFSETQRNKGNFPGRFSGRQFSNSRSEMNVSTLELGDSALYLCASSLRGTNTEAFFGQGTRLTVV.

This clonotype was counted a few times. The CDR3 loop reads CSAEDRGRPGNTEAFF. The CDR3 DNA follows: TGCAGTGCTGAGGACAGGGGGCGGCCGGGGAACACTGAAGCTTTCTTT. V gene TRBV20-1 combines with J gene TRBJ1-1, with TRBD1 matching 11 bases. Germline V gives CDR1 DFQATT, CDR2 SNEGSKA (reference sequence). V lost 5 bases and J lost 1; bases outside the gene matches: 9. The CDR3 covers 16 residues.

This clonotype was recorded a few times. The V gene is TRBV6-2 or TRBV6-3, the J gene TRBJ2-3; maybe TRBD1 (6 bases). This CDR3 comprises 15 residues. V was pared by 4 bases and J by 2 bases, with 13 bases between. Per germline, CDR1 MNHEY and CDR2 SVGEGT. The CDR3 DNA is TGTGCCAGCAGTTTCGAGGACAGAAACACAGATACGCAGTATTTT. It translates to CASSFEDRNTDTQYF.

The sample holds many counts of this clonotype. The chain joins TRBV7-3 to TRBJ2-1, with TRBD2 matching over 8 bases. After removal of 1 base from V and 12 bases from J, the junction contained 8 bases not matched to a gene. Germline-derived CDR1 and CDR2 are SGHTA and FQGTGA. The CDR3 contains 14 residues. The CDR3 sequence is CASSLIAGGIRQFF. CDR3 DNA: TGTGCCAGCAGCTTAATCGCGGGGGGCATCAGGCAGTTCTTC.

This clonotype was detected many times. In DNA form, the CDR3 reads TGTGCCAGCAGTGGAAGGGCCGGCAGGGGGGCCTACGAGCAGTACTTC. It yields the protein CASSGRAGRGAYEQYF. The chain has TRBV2 and TRBJ2-7; D is possibly TRBD1 (7 bases). Germline CDR1 reads SNHLY; CDR2 reads FYNNEI. The CDR3 contains 16 residues. With 4 bases removed from V and 2 bases from J, the gap between germline ends came to 18 bases. The full variable domain, completed using reference TRBV2 and TRBJ2-7, is EPEVTQTPSHQVTQMGQEVILRCVPISNHLYFYWYRQILGQKVEFLVSFYNNEISEKSEIFDDQFSVERPDGSNFTLKIRSTKLEDSAMYFCASSGRAGRGAYEQYFGPGTRLTVT.

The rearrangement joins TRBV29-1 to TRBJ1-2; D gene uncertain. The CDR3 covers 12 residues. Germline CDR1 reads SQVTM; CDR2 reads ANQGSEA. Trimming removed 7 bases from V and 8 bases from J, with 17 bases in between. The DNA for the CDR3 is TGCAGCGCCGAAGCCCCCGCCGACGGCTACACCTTC. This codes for CSAEAPADGYTF.

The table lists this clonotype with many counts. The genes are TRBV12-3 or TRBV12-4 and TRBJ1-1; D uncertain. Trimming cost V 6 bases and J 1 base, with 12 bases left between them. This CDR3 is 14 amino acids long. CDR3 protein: CASSLNYRNTEAFF. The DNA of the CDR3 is TGTGCCAGCAGCCTAAACTACAGGAACACTGAAGCTTTCTTT.

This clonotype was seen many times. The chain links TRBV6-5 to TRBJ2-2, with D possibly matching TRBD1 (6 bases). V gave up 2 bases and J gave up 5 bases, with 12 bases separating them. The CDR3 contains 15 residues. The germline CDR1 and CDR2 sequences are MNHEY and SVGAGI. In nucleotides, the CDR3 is TGTGCCAGCAGTTACCTTTGGGGGCAGACCGGGGAGCTGTTTTTT. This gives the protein CASSYLWGQTGELFF.

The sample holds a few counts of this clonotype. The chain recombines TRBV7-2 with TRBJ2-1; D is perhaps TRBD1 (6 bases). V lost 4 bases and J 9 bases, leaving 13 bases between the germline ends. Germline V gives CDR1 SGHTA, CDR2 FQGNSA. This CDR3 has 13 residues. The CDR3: CASSSAGDTEQFF. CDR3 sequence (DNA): TGTGCCAGCAGCTCAGCAGGGGATACTGAGCAGTTCTTC.

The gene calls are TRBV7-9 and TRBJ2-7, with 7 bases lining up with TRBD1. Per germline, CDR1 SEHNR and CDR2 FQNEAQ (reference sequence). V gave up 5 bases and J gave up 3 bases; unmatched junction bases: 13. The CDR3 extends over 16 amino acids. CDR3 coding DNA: TGTGCCAGCAGCCACAGGGGCTTGGGTCAGGACTACGAGCAGTACTTC. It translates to CASSHRGLGQDYEQYF.

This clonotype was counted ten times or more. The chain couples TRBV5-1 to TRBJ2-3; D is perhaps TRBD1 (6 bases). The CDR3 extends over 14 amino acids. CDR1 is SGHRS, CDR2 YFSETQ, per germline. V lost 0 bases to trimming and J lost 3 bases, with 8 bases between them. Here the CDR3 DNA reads TGCGCCAGCAGCTTGGACAGGGTTACAGATACGCAGTATTTT. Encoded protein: CASSLDRVTDTQYF.

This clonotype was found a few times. The CDR3, as DNA: TGCGCCAGCAGCCAAGGAGCGGGGGGGCCCAACACCGGGGAGCTGTTTTTT. This encodes CASSQGAGGPNTGELFF. The chain joins TRBV4-3 to TRBJ2-2; 10 bases fit TRBD2. CDR3 length: 17 residues. CDR1 and CDR2 (germline): LGHNA, YSLEER. The V and J ends lost 1 base and 2 bases, in that order; junction bases with no gene match: 4.

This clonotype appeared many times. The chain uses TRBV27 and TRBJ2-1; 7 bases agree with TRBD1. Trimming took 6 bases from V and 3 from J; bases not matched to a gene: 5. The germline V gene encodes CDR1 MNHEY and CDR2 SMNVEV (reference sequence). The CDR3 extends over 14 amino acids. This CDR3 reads CASRSGQIYNEQFF. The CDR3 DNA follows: TGTGCCAGCAGGTCGGGACAGATCTACAATGAGCAGTTCTTC.

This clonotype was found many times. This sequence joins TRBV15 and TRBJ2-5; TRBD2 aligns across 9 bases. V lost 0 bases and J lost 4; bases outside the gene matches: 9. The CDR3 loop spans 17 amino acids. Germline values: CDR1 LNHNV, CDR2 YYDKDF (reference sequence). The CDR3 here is CATSREKISGGGETQYF. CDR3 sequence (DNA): TGTGCCACCAGCAGAGAAAAAATTAGCGGGGGCGGAGAGACCCAGTACTTC.

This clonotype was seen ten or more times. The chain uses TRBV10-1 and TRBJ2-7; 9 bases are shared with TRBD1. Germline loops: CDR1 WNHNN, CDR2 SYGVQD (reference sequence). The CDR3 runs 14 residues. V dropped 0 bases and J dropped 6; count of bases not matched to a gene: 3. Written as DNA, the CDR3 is TGCGCCAGCAGTGAGTCGGGACAGGGAGGCGAGCAGTACTTC. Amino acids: CASSESGQGGEQYF.

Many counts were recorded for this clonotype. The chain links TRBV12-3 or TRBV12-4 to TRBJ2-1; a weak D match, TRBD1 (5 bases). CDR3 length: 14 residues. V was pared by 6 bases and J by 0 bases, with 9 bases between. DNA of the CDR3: TGTGCCAGCAGCTACGACAGCTCCTACAATGAGCAGTTCTTC. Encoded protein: CASSYDSSYNEQFF.

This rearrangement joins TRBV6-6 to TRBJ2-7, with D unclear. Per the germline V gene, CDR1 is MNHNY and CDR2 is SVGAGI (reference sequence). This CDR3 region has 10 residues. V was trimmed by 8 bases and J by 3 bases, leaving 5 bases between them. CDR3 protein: CASQCYEQYV. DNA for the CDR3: TGTGCCAGCCAATGCTACGAGCAGTACGTC.

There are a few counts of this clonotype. The CDR3 nucleotides read TGTGCCAGCTCACGGGGGTCTGGATACAATGAGCAGTTCTTC. Its protein is CASSRGSGYNEQFF. The rearrangement links TRBV6-5 to TRBJ2-1, with D perhaps matching TRBD2 (6 bases). With 8 bases removed from V and 4 bases from J, the gap between germline ends came to 15 bases. This CDR3 comprises 14 residues. In germline, CDR1 is MNHEY, CDR2 SVGAGI.